The clone carrying this T cell receptor (beta chain) was seen a single time. These data originate in a study of blood T cell repertoires in COVID-19. Study details: Acute-phase and convalescent COVID-19 samples originated in the United States, Italy and Spain. Sample material is recorded as cDNA or gDNA derived from T cells, B-cell-depleted T cells, or PBMCs.

From germline, CDR1 is MNHEY and CDR2 SMNVEV (reference sequence). The CDR3 has 14 amino acids. V was trimmed by 2 bases and J by 5 bases, leaving 12 bases between them. Authors' data handling: How many nucleated cells were present was estimated from reference gene primer amplification. Assay: immunoSEQ multiplex PCR; the TCRdb copy retains only in-frame clones and omits some. The DNA was the basis for D and trimming; V, J and clone size are from that table. Counted here are 310,000 or so clones, around 83% occurring once; the ten biggest clones make up around 1.2%. Sequencing input: peripheral blood. This TCR came from a woman aged 50 to 60 with acute or convalescent COVID-19. V is TRBV27 and J is TRBJ2-5; D is possibly TRBD1 (5 bases). The CDR3 sequence is CASSLVGAGETQYF. CDR3 nucleotides: TGTGCCAGCAGTTTAGTAGGGGCTGGGGAGACCCAGTACTTC.